A single sample is the source of the 27 T cell receptor beta chains below, sequenced in a study of cytomegalovirus exposure and HLA in healthy donors (dated by TCRdb to 2016 to 2017). Receptor amplification or capture employed the immunoSEQ multiplex PCR assay. This immuneACCESS table, as held by TCRdb, lists in-frame sequences with V and J called but not all clones. Of the missing ones, under half trace to an unresolved V gene in checked studies; the others have no known cause. In this sample the table shows under 300,000 clones, around 88% of which occur a single time. 1% to 1.5% of the sample comes from the top ten. The specimen sequenced was PBMCs. The receptors stem from a woman aged 25 to 39 in good health and CMV-seropositive.

The chain links TRBV7-3 to TRBJ2-5; TRBD2 matches 7 bases. In germline, CDR1 is SGHTA, CDR2 FQGTGA. Trimming at V came to 3 bases and at J to 3 bases, leaving 7 bases not matched to a gene. CDR3 length: 15 residues. The DNA of the CDR3 is TGTGCCAGCAGCTTTTCGGGACTACTTGAAGAGACCCAGTACTTC. This encodes CASSFSGLLEETQYF.

The CDR3 DNA reads TGCGCCAGCAGCCGAGGCTCACAGCAGGGGCCGGTCGAGCAGTACTTC. Translation: CASSRGSQQGPVEQYF. The rearrangement links TRBV5-1 to TRBJ2-7, with a tentative D call TRBD1 (6 bases). The germline V gene encodes CDR1 SGHRS and CDR2 YFSETQ. The CDR3 extends over 16 amino acids. V was shortened by 4 bases and J by 6 bases, with 23 bases between the two germline ends.

The chain joins TRBV28 to TRBJ2-1; D perhaps matches TRBD1 (6 bases). The CDR3 is 15 residues long. Germline CDR1 is MDHEN and CDR2 is SYDVKM. V was trimmed by 6 bases and J by 0 bases, leaving 12 bases between them. The CDR3 sequence is CASSPGVSSYNEQFF. The CDR3 DNA sequence: TGTGCCAGCAGCCCAGGGGTGAGCTCCTACAATGAGCAGTTCTTC.

The J gene is TRBJ2-3, the V gene TRBV10-3; maybe TRBD2 (7 bases). Germline lookup yields CDR1 ENHRY and CDR2 SYGVKD. V lost 6 bases and J 1 base, leaving 14 bases between the germline ends. This CDR3 region has 15 residues. The CDR3 DNA reads as TGTGCCATCAGGAACAGGGAGGGTGGCACAGATACGCAGTATTTT. Translated: CAIRNREGGTDTQYF.

This chain connects TRBV27 to TRBJ2-1, with TRBD1 matching 7 bases. Germline V CDR1 and CDR2: MNHEY, SMNVEV (reference sequence). V shed 3 bases, J shed 0 bases, and the junction held 11 bases outside the gene matches. The CDR3 loop spans 18 amino acids. The CDR3 nucleotides read TGTGCCAGCAGTTTTTCCCAGGGGGTCGGTAGCTCCTACAATGAGCAGTTCTTC. This gives the protein CASSFSQGVGSSYNEQFF.

The chain carries TRBV4-1 and TRBJ2-2, with 7 nucleotides matching TRBD2. CDR1 is MGHRA, CDR2 YSYEKL, per germline. There are 14 residues in the CDR3. With V trimmed by 0 bases and J by 6 bases, 1 base remained unmatched. The CDR3 nucleotides are TGCGCCAGCAGCCAAGATGGACTAGCCGGGGAGCTGTTTTTT. It codes for CASSQDGLAGELFF.

The chain joins TRBV18 to TRBJ2-5; no definite D call. V lost 6 bases and J lost 3, with 14 bases in between. Germline CDR1 KGHSH, CDR2 LQKENI. The CDR3 is 14 residues long. The CDR3 bases are TGTGCCAGCTCCCTCCGTGTCCCAGAAGAGACCCAGTACTTC. Its protein is CASSLRVPEETQYF.

This chain uses TRBV6-6 with TRBJ2-1; TRBD2 matches 10 bases. The CDR3 consists of 16 residues. V lost 5 bases to trimming and J lost 9 bases; unmatched junction nucleotides: 13. CDR1 is MNHNY and CDR2 is SVGAGI in the germline V gene (reference sequence). The CDR3 loop reads CASSRSSGSGYGEQFF. Written as DNA, the CDR3 is TGTGCCAGCAGTCGTTCTAGCGGGAGTGGTTACGGTGAGCAGTTCTTC.

The V gene is TRBV27, the J gene TRBJ1-2, with D uncertain. The germline V gene has CDR1 MNHEY and CDR2 SMNVEV (reference sequence). V was trimmed by 3 bases and J by 2 bases, leaving 10 bases between them. CDR3 length: 14 residues. The DNA for the CDR3 is TGTGCCAGCAGTTTCCACAGCCAAAACTATGGCTACACCTTC. Protein product: CASSFHSQNYGYTF.

This clone was found once. This rearrangement joins TRBV19 to TRBJ2-7; a weak D match, TRBD2 (6 bases). V was shortened by 1 base and J by 4 bases, with 11 bases between the two germline ends. CDR1 and CDR2 (germline): LNHDA, SQIVND (reference sequence). This CDR3 contains 14 residues. CDR3 nucleotides: TGTGCCAGTAGTATAGCCCAGGGAGGATACGAGCAGTACTTC. Translated, it gives CASSIAQGGYEQYF.

The chain recombines TRBV5-1 with TRBJ1-2, with TRBD1 matching 12 bases. The CDR3 loop spans 15 amino acids. The V segment lost 5 bases and the J segment 7 bases; nucleotides outside the gene matches: 9. The germline V gene has CDR1 SGHRS and CDR2 YFSETQ. CDR3 DNA sequence: TGCGCCAGCAGGCCATCCGGGACAGGGGGCGGTGGCTACACCTTC. This encodes CASRPSGTGGGGYTF. The full variable domain, rest sourced from reference TRBV5-1 and TRBJ1-2, is KAGVTQTPRYLIKTRGQQVTLSCSPISGHRSVSWYQQTPGQGLQFLFEYFSETQRNKGNFPGRFSGRQFSNSRSEMNVSTLELGDSALYLCASRPSGTGGGGYTFGSGTRLTVV.

The CDR3 DNA follows: TGTGCCAGCAGCCAGGGGGCTTGGAGCTCCTACGAGCAGTACTTC. Encoded protein: CASSQGAWSSYEQYF. The chain couples TRBV14 to TRBJ2-7, with D maybe TRBD1 (6 bases). V lost 3 bases, J lost 0 bases, and 12 bases lay in between. The CDR3 totals 15 residues. The germline gives CDR1 SGHDN, CDR2 FVKESK.

The chain carries TRBV30 and TRBJ2-3, with TRBD1 matching 10 bases. Germline CDR1 is GTSNPN and CDR2 is SVGIG (reference sequence). The V and J ends lost 1 base and 4 bases, in that order; junction bases with no gene match: 8. The CDR3 runs to 16 residues. The CDR3 sequence: CAWSGTGTGEADTQYF. In DNA form, the CDR3 reads TGTGCCTGGAGTGGGACCGGGACAGGGGAAGCAGATACGCAGTATTTT.

V and J are TRBV11-2 and TRBJ2-2; maybe TRBD1 (6 bases). From germline, CDR1 is SGHAT and CDR2 FQNNGV. Trimming cost V 1 base and J 7 bases, with 13 bases left between them. The CDR3 totals 15 residues. The CDR3 DNA sequence: TGTGCCAGCAGCTTAGTGGCCAGGGGAGACGGGGAGCTGTTTTTT. It is translated as CASSLVARGDGELFF.

This clone has only a few counts. This chain uses TRBV2 with TRBJ1-2; no clear D. The CDR3 covers 9 residues. Per germline, CDR1 SNHLY and CDR2 FYNNEI. V lost 6 bases and J 8 bases, leaving 4 bases between the germline ends. CDR3 DNA: TGTGCCAGCAGCTCCGGCTACACCTTC. Its translation is CASSSGYTF.

The chain combines TRBV7-2 with TRBJ2-7; TRBD2 agrees at 9 bases. This CDR3 spans 15 amino acids. Germline V CDR1 and CDR2: SGHTA, FQGNSA. V dropped 2 bases and J dropped 3; count of bases not matched to a gene: 5. CDR3: CASSLLSLAGYEQYF. CDR3 DNA: TGTGCCAGCAGCTTACTTTCACTAGCGGGCTACGAGCAGTACTTC.

The gene calls are TRBV9 and TRBJ1-3; D uncertain. Trimming cost V 0 bases and J 0 bases, with 13 bases left between them. The germline V gene has CDR1 SGDLS and CDR2 YYNGEE. The CDR3 is made up of 17 amino acids. CDR3 bases: TGTGCCAGCAGCGTAGAAGGTGGAGGCCGCTCTGGAAACACCATATATTTT. Its protein product is CASSVEGGGRSGNTIYF.

V is TRBV28 and J is TRBJ2-1; D is ambiguous. Trimming removed 2 bases at V and 6 bases at J, with 5 bases between. The CDR3 sequence is 12 residues long. Germline CDR1 and CDR2: MDHEN and SYDVKM. CDR3 DNA: TGTGCCAGCAGTTTAATAGTCAATGAGCAGTTCTTC. This encodes CASSLIVNEQFF.

The table lists this clone with a count of one. The chain has TRBV19 and TRBJ2-1; D might be TRBD2 (6 bases). The CDR3 contains 19 residues. The germline gives CDR1 LNHDA, CDR2 SQIVND (reference sequence). V lost 3 bases and J 4 bases, leaving 25 bases between the germline ends. CDR3 in amino acids: CASSMGVAGYAGPYNEQFF. DNA of the CDR3: TGTGCCAGTAGTATGGGGGTCGCTGGCTACGCGGGACCATACAATGAGCAGTTCTTC. The full variable domain, rest sourced from reference TRBV19 and TRBJ2-1, is DGGITQSPKYLFRKEGQNVTLSCEQNLNHDAMYWYRQDPGQGLRLIYYSQIVNDFQKGDIAEGYSVSREKKESFPLTVTSAQKNPTAFYLCASSMGVAGYAGPYNEQFFGPGTRLTVL.

The rearrangement joins TRBV7-8 to TRBJ2-3, with D maybe TRBD2 (6 bases). The germline V gene encodes CDR1 SGHVS and CDR2 FQNEAQ. V lost 2 bases to trimming and J lost 2 bases, with 14 bases between them. This CDR3 contains 16 residues. CDR3 in DNA: TGTGCCAGCAGCTTAAACGGGGGATTATTCACAGATACGCAGTATTTT. Amino acids: CASSLNGGLFTDTQYF.

Comment on this clone: Other DNA sequences in this specimen translate into the identical CDR3. Written as DNA, the CDR3 is TGTGCCAGCTCACCAGACAGGAGCTCTGGAAACACCATATATTTT. The encoded protein is CASSPDRSSGNTIYF. This chain joins TRBV18 and TRBJ1-3, with D possibly TRBD1 on 6 matching bases. V dropped 2 bases and J dropped 0 bases, with 8 bases sitting between them. Germline CDR1 and CDR2: KGHSH and LQKENI. The CDR3 sequence is 15 residues long. Full variable domain (remainder filled in from reference TRBV18 and TRBJ1-3): NAGVMQNPRHLVRRRGQEARLRCSPMKGHSHVYWYRQLPEEGLKFMVYLQKENIIDESGMPKERFSAEFPKEGPSILRIQQVVRGDSAAYFCASSPDRSSGNTIYFGEGSWLTVV.

This clone has a single count. This sequence joins TRBV5-1 and TRBJ1-4; 7 bases line up with TRBD1. V gave up 2 bases and J gave up 4 bases; unmatched junction bases: 5. The CDR3 runs to 15 residues. Germline CDR1 reads SGHRS; CDR2 reads YFSETQ. The CDR3 DNA is TGCGCCAGCAGCTTCTCAGGGGGGCTTAATGAAAAACTGTTTTTT. Amino acid sequence: CASSFSGGLNEKLFF. Full variable domain (rest looked up from reference TRBV5-1 and TRBJ1-4): KAGVTQTPRYLIKTRGQQVTLSCSPISGHRSVSWYQQTPGQGLQFLFEYFSETQRNKGNFPGRFSGRQFSNSRSEMNVSTLELGDSALYLCASSFSGGLNEKLFFGSGTQLSVL.

This clone showed up just a few times. The rearrangement links TRBV5-1 to TRBJ2-5, with TRBD1 matching 10 bases. The CDR3 is 17 amino acids. Germline V gene lookup returns CDR1 SGHRS and CDR2 YFSETQ. Trimming at V came to 3 bases and at J to 0 bases, leaving 8 bases not matched to a gene. The CDR3 DNA reads as TGCGCCAGCAGCTCCCCCGGGACAGGGGATAACCAAGAGACCCAGTACTTC. It codes for CASSSPGTGDNQETQYF.

V and J are TRBV19 and TRBJ2-7; D not certain. Germline V CDR1 and CDR2: LNHDA, SQIVND (reference sequence). This CDR3 has 13 residues. V was clipped by 3 bases and J by 2 bases, with 8 bases between them. DNA for the CDR3: TGTGCCAGTAGTATTATAGATACCTACGAGCAGTACTTC. Translated, it gives CASSIIDTYEQYF.

The V gene is TRBV19, the J gene TRBJ1-2, with 8 bases matching TRBD1. The CDR3 spans 14 residues. Trimming at V came to 3 bases and at J to 8 bases, leaving 8 bases not matched to a gene. Germline V gives CDR1 LNHDA, CDR2 SQIVND (reference sequence). The CDR3 reads CASSIETGVSGYTF. CDR3 DNA sequence: TGTGCCAGTAGTATCGAGACAGGGGTGAGCGGCTACACCTTC.

The CDR3 DNA reads TGTGCCAGCAGTTTGGCCCGGACACTCGCGAACACCGGGGAGCTGTTTTTT. The encoded protein is CASSLARTLANTGELFF. V and J are TRBV28 and TRBJ2-2; the D gene is possibly TRBD1 (5 bases). The CDR3 extends over 17 amino acids. Looked up from germline, CDR1 is MDHEN and CDR2 is SYDVKM. Between the trimmed V and J ends, which lost 3 bases and 0 bases, there was a span of 14 bases. Variable domain in full (rest from reference TRBV28 and TRBJ2-2): DVKVTQSSRYLVKRTGEKVFLECVQDMDHENMFWYRQDPGLGLRLIYFSYDVKMKEKGDIPEGYSVSREKKERFSLILESASTNQTSMYLCASSLARTLANTGELFFGEGSRLTVL.

This clone was counted once. V usage is TRBV7-3 and J usage is TRBJ2-2; a weak D match, TRBD1 (6 bases). Trimming removed 5 bases from V and 0 bases from J, with 13 bases in between. The V gene's germline CDR1 is SGHTA and CDR2 FQGTGA. This CDR3 contains 16 residues. The CDR3 region has the DNA TGTGCCAGCAGCGCCACAAGACAGGCGAACACCGGGGAGCTGTTTTTT. Protein sequence: CASSATRQANTGELFF.